This entry concerns a single T cell receptor (beta chain). Its target is not known. The sample is drawn from a study of response to subunit inactivated influenza vaccine. Study results and caveats: Authors suggested each seasonal flu vaccination may recruit only limited numbers of new T cells.

TCRdb reprocessed the RT-PCR reads via MiXCR and lists one record per CDR3 protein. The sample lists around 530,000 distinct CDR3 sequences, 16% occurring once. The material was CD4+ T cells sorted from PBMCs, obtained roughly 24 months after vaccination. The receptor's source is a man between 50 and 69 years old who received an inactivated influenza vaccine.

The CDR3 spells CSATNTGQIRTQYF. The CDR3 nucleotides are TGCAGTGCTACCAACACCGGACAGATCAGAACGCAGTATTTT. The rearrangement links TRBV20-1 to TRBJ2-3; D possibly corresponds to TRBD1 (6 bases). CDR3 length equals 14 residues. In germline, CDR1 is DFQATT, CDR2 SNEGSKA (reference sequence). The ends were cut back, 4 bases at V and 9 bases at J, with 20 bases in the middle.